The 13 T cell receptor beta chains below were found in one sample sequenced in a study of T cell responses to AZD1222 COVID-19 vaccine. This table comes from immunoSEQ multiplex PCR, and its TCRdb copy is limited to in-frame clones, with some not included. The sample lists under 40,000 clones, 75% to 85% occurring once. The sample was peripheral blood, taken 28 days after the second AZD1222 dose. These receptors all come from an adult who received the AZD1222 COVID-19 vaccine.

V is TRBV5-1 and J is TRBJ2-3; D unresolved. The CDR3 runs to 11 residues. Trimming left V 6 bases short and J 1 base short, with 3 bases between. The germline CDR1 and CDR2 sequences are SGHRS and YFSETQ. Written as DNA, the CDR3 is TGCGCCAGCATCCGCACAGATACGCAGTATTTT. It encodes CASIRTDTQYF.

This chain connects TRBV5-1 to TRBJ2-2; TRBD2 matches at 10 bases. This CDR3 comprises 15 residues. The V gene's germline CDR1 is SGHRS and CDR2 YFSETQ. J was trimmed by 6 bases and V by 3 bases; bases with no gene match: 5. Here the CDR3 DNA reads TGCGCCAGCAGCTCGGGGACTAGCGCAGCCGGGGAGCTGTTTTTT. Protein sequence: CASSSGTSAAGELFF.

This chain links TRBV7-2 with TRBJ2-2; 10 bases align to TRBD1. The CDR3 runs 16 residues. Germline CDR1 SGHTA, CDR2 FQGNSA. V shed 5 bases and J 5 bases; nucleotides not matched to a gene: 8. DNA for the CDR3: TGTGCCAGCAGCCCCCGCCCGGGACAGGGGACCGGGGAGCTGTTTTTT. Translating gives CASSPRPGQGTGELFF. The complete variable domain, with remaining parts taken from reference TRBV7-2 and TRBJ2-2, reads GAGVSQSPSNKVTEKGKDVELRCDPISGHTALYWYRQSLGQGLEFLIYFQGNSAPDKSGLPSDRFSAERTGGSVSTLTIQRTQQEDSAVYLCASSPRPGQGTGELFFGEGSRLTVL.

The chain employs TRBV6-5 and TRBJ2-2; 8 bases match TRBD2. V lost 2 bases, J lost 0 bases, and 2 bases stayed unmatched. Looked up from germline, CDR1 is MNHEY and CDR2 is SVGAGI. The CDR3 consists of 16 residues. As DNA, the CDR3 is TGTGCCAGCAGTTACCCGGGGGGGACGAACACCGGGGAGCTGTTTTTT. It is translated as CASSYPGGTNTGELFF.

Only a few counts were recorded for this clone. The V call is TRBV5-1, the J call TRBJ1-2; possibly TRBD1 for D (6 bases). CDR3 size: 15 residues. Germline lookup yields CDR1 SGHRS and CDR2 YFSETQ. V dropped 2 bases and J dropped 4 bases, with 15 bases sitting between them. In DNA, the CDR3 is TGCGCCAGCAGCTTCCAGCCCCAAGGGGGCTATGGCTACACCTTC. Amino acids: CASSFQPQGGYGYTF.

The genes are TRBV19 and TRBJ1-1; TRBD1 aligns across 7 bases. Germline lookup yields CDR1 LNHDA and CDR2 SQIVND (reference sequence). V dropped 6 bases and J dropped 5; count of bases not matched to a gene: 9. The CDR3 is 14 residues long. The CDR3 region has the DNA TGTGCCAGTAGGGTGACAGGGTTCGGAACTGAAGCTTTCTTT. It translates to CASRVTGFGTEAFF. The whole variable domain, filled in from reference TRBV19 and TRBJ1-1, reads DGGITQSPKYLFRKEGQNVTLSCEQNLNHDAMYWYRQDPGQGLRLIYYSQIVNDFQKGDIAEGYSVSREKKESFPLTVTSAQKNPTAFYLCASRVTGFGTEAFFGQGTRLTVV.

This clone has just a few counts. This chain connects TRBV4-1 to TRBJ1-5; D unclear. CDR1 and CDR2 from the germline V gene are MGHRA and YSYEKL. The CDR3 loop spans 16 amino acids. The ends were cut back, 3 bases at V and 1 base at J, with 13 bases in the middle. Here the CDR3 reads CASSQRADRSNQPQHF. The CDR3 nucleotides read TGCGCCAGCAGCCAGAGGGCCGACCGAAGCAATCAGCCCCAGCATTTT.

This clone was detected a few times. The chain recombines TRBV12-3 or TRBV12-4 with TRBJ2-3; a possible D gene is TRBD2 (5 bases). There are 13 residues in the CDR3. With 8 bases removed from V and 3 bases from J, the gap between germline ends came to 12 bases. The CDR3 nucleotides are TGTGCCAGCCTTCTAAGCGGTACAGATACGCAGTATTTT. As protein: CASLLSGTDTQYF.

The V gene is TRBV6-6, the J gene TRBJ1-5, with D perhaps TRBD1 (5 bases). Trimming stripped 6 bases from V and 5 bases from J, with 17 bases between. CDR3 length: 15 amino acids. The germline gives CDR1 MNHNY, CDR2 SVGAGI (reference sequence). The CDR3 sequence is CASSLGRGTDQPQHF. The CDR3 DNA follows: TGTGCCAGCAGCCTCGGGAGAGGGACGGATCAGCCCCAGCATTTT.

The chain uses TRBV19 and TRBJ2-5; D unclear. The V end lost 5 bases, the J end lost 1 base, and 8 bases lay between the germline ends. Germline CDR1 and CDR2: LNHDA and SQIVND (reference sequence). The CDR3 is made up of 13 amino acids. The CDR3 reads CASSQILQETQYF. The DNA of the CDR3 is TGTGCCAGTAGTCAGATACTCCAAGAGACCCAGTACTTC.

By proportion, this clone is large. The gene calls are TRBV10-3 and TRBJ2-7, with D possibly being TRBD2 (5 bases). Germline assignment: CDR1 ENHRY and CDR2 SYGVKD. V was shortened by 3 bases and J by 3 bases, with 15 bases between the two germline ends. The CDR3 runs 15 residues. CDR3 region: CAISEGRSQFYEQYF. CDR3 sequence (DNA): TGTGCCATCAGTGAAGGGAGATCGCAATTCTACGAGCAGTACTTC.

V and J are TRBV7-9 and TRBJ2-3, with a tentative D call TRBD1 (5 bases). The V end lost 3 bases, the J end lost 3 bases, and 13 bases lay between the germline ends. This CDR3 contains 15 residues. CDR1 is SEHNR, CDR2 FQNEAQ, per germline (reference sequence). The CDR3 coding sequence is TGTGCCAGCAGCTTTAGGGCAGGGCTAACAGATACGCAGTATTTT. Protein: CASSFRAGLTDTQYF. Full variable domain (outside the CDR3, taken from reference TRBV7-9 and TRBJ2-3): DTGVSQNPRHKITKRGQNVTFRCDPISEHNRLYWYRQTLGQGPEFLTYFQNEAQLEKSRLLSDRFSAERPKGSFSTLEIQRTEQGDSAMYLCASSFRAGLTDTQYFGPGTRLTVL.

Here the CDR3 reads CATSDRTGWGTNYGYTF. Here the CDR3 DNA reads TGTGCCACCAGTGACCGGACAGGGTGGGGGACTAACTATGGCTACACCTTC. The chain recombines TRBV24-1 with TRBJ1-2; 8 bases map to TRBD1. This CDR3 contains 17 residues. The V and J ends lost 4 bases and 0 bases, in that order; junction bases with no gene match: 9. Per the germline V gene, CDR1 is KGHDR and CDR2 is SFDVKD.